This paragraph covers one TCR beta chain sequence. Antigen unknown. This sample stems from a study of radiotherapy plus CTLA-4 blockade in lung cancer. The overall study: There were objective responses in roughly 17% of patients, and around 31% had disease control.

Study-level points and caveats: Together with interferon-beta, which increased in serum after radiation, early dynamic changes in blood T cell clones were reportedly the best predictors of response.

Germline-derived CDR1 and CDR2 are MNHEY and SVGAGI. The ends were cut back, 4 bases at V and 0 bases at J, with 16 bases in the middle. There are 16 residues in the CDR3. Some clones are missing from TCRdb's copy, which holds only in-frame ones; the method was immunoSEQ multiplex PCR. The profile shows around 86,000 clones, 80% to 85% of them singletons. The clonotype comes from a human donor with non-small cell lung cancer who had stable disease on radiotherapy plus ipilimumab. Specimen: peripheral blood, collected from a patient treated with radiotherapy plus ipilimumab. The chain employs TRBV6-5 and TRBJ2-7; perhaps TRBD2 as D (6 bases). The CDR3 DNA follows: TGTGCCAGCAGTTTTGATAGTAGCGGTCCCTCCTACGAGCAGTACTTC. Translation: CASSFDSSGPSYEQYF.